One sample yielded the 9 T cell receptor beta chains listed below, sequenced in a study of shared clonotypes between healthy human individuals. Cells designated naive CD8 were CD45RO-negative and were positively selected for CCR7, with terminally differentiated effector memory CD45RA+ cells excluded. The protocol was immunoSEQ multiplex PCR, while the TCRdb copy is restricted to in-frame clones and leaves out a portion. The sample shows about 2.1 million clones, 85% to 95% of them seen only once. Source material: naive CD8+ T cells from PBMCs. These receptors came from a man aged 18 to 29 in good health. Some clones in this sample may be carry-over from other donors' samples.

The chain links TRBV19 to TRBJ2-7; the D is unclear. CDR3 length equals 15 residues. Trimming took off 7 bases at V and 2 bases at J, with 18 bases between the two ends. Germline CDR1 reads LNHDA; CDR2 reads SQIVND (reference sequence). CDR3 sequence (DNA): TGTGCCAGTACGCCCGGTTCCTACGGTGCCTACGAGCAGTACTTC. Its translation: CASTPGSYGAYEQYF.

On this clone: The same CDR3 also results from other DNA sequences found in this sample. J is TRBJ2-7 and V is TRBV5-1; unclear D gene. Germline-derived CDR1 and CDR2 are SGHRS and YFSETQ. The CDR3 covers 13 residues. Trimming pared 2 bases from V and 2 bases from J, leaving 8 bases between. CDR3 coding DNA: TGCGCCAGCAGCTTTGGGTCCCCCTACGAGCAGTACTTC. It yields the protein CASSFGSPYEQYF.

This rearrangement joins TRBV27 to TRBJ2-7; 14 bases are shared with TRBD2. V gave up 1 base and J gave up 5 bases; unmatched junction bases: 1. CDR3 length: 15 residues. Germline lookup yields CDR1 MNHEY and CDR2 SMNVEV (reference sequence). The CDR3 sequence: CASSLWGLAGDEQYF. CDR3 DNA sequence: TGTGCCAGCAGTTTATGGGGACTAGCGGGAGACGAGCAGTACTTC.

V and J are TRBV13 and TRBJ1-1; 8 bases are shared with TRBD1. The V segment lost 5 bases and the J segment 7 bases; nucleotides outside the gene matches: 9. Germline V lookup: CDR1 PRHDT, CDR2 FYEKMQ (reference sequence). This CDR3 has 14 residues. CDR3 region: CASSDRTGPGEAFF. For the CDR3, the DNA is TGTGCCAGCAGCGACCGGACAGGGCCCGGTGAAGCTTTCTTT.

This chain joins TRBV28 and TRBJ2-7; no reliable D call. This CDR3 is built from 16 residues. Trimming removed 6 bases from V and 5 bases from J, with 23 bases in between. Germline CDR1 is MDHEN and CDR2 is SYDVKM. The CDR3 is CASSPTVAQSPDEQYF. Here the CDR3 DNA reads TGTGCCAGCAGCCCAACCGTCGCCCAGTCCCCCGACGAGCAGTACTTC.

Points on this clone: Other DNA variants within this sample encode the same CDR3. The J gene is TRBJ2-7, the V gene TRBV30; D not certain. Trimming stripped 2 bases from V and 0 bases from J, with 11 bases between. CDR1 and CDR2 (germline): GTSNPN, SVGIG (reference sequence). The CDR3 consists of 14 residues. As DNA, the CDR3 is TGTGCCTGGAGTTTGACGGCCAGCTCCTACGAGCAGTACTTC. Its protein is CAWSLTASSYEQYF. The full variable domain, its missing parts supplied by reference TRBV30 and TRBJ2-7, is SQTIHQWPATLVQPVGSPLSLECTVEGTSNPNLYWYRQAAGRGLQLLFYSVGIGQISSEVPQNLSASRPQDRQFILSSKKLLLSDSGFYLCAWSLTASSYEQYFGPGTRLTVT.

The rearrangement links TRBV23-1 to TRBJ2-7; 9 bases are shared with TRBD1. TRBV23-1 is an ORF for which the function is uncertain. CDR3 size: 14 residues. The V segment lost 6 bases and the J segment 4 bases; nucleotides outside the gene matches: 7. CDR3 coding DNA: TGCGCCAGCAGACCGGGACAGGGTCTATACGAGCAGTACTTC. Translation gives CASRPGQGLYEQYF.

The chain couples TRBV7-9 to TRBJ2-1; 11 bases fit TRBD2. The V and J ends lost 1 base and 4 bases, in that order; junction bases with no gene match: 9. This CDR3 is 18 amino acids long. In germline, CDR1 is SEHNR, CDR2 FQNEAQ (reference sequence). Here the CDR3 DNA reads TGTGCCAGCAGCTTAGATCCACTAGCGGGAGCCATATACAATGAGCAGTTCTTC. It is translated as CASSLDPLAGAIYNEQFF.

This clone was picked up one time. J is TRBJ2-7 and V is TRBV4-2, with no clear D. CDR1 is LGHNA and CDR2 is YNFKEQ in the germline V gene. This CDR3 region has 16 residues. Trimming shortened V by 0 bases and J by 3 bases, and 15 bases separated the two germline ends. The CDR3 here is CASSQDKAGFVYEQYF. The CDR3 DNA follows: TGTGCCAGCAGCCAAGACAAAGCTGGGTTCGTCTACGAGCAGTACTTC.